Detailed here is one T cell receptor beta chain. The sample comes from a study of blood T cell repertoires in COVID-19. Study context: Sites in the United States, Italy and Spain provided acute and convalescent COVID-19 samples. PBMCs, B-cell-depleted T cells, or T cells provided the cDNA or gDNA that made up the material.

Original analysis: Estimation of nucleated cell counts relied on the amplification of reference gene primers. Sequencing was performed with immunoSEQ multiplex PCR; in TCRdb, only in-frame clones are kept and a portion is missing. V and J calls and clone size are given by that table; D and trimming were obtained from the DNA. This sample carries 35,000 to 45,000 clones, roughly 92% of them seen once, and the ten largest clones take roughly 9.4%. The sequence was obtained from a man in his fifties or sixties with active COVID-19. Source material: peripheral blood.

The CDR3, as DNA: TGTGCCAGCAGTTCGAGAGGCCCTCCCGGGGAGCTGTTTTTT. Its protein is CASSSRGPPGELFF. The rearrangement uses TRBV27 and TRBJ2-2, with D uncertain. This CDR3 region has 14 residues. The V gene's germline CDR1 is MNHEY and CDR2 SMNVEV (reference sequence). V lost 4 bases to trimming and J lost 6 bases, with 12 bases between them.